The 15 T cell receptor beta chains below were found in one sample sequenced in a study of CD8 T cells in Susac syndrome. Random-hexamer reverse transcription was applied to about 0.5 to 1 ug RNA. A single record per CDR3 protein comes from TCRdb applying MiXCR to the immunoSEQ multiplex PCR reads. This repertoire shows some 120,000 distinct CDR3 sequences, 90% to 95% found once; its top ten account for roughly 0.08%. Sequencing input: CD4+ T cells from PBMCs. All receptors come from a human donor in good health.

CDR3 loop: CASSPRQTLPYEQYF. The CDR3 DNA sequence: TGTGCCAGCAGTCCCCGACAGACTCTGCCCTACGAGCAGTACTTC. This chain links TRBV6-5 with TRBJ2-7; TRBD1 is a possible D gene (5 bases). The germline gives CDR1 MNHEY, CDR2 SVGAGI. The ends were cut back, 5 bases at V and 2 bases at J, with 16 bases in the middle. The CDR3 is 15 amino acids.

The chain couples TRBV5-4 to TRBJ2-5; no firm D call. Trimming left V 4 bases short and J 5 bases short, with 12 bases between. CDR1 SGHNT and CDR2 YYREEE come from the germline V gene (reference sequence). The CDR3 runs 13 residues. The chain's CDR3 is CASSRDLGETQYF. The CDR3 nucleotides read TGTGCCAGCAGCCGTGACCTGGGCGAGACCCAGTACTTC.

The chain is built from TRBV5-4 and TRBJ2-2; the D gene is possibly TRBD1 (6 bases). Trimming left V 5 bases short and J 1 base short, with 15 bases between. Per the germline V gene, CDR1 is SGHNT and CDR2 is YYREEE (reference sequence). The CDR3 has 16 amino acids. The CDR3 sequence: CASRGSSRGNTGELFF. The CDR3 region has the DNA TGTGCCAGCAGGGGGAGTAGCAGGGGGAACACCGGGGAGCTGTTTTTT. Full variable domain (outside the CDR3, taken from reference TRBV5-4 and TRBJ2-2): ETGVTQSPTHLIKTRGQQVTLRCSSQSGHNTVSWYQQALGQGPQFIFQYYREEENGRGNFPPRFSGLQFPNYSSELNVNALELDDSALYLCASRGSSRGNTGELFFGEGSRLTVL.

The chain carries TRBV15 and TRBJ2-2; no reliable D call. CDR1 and CDR2 from the germline V gene are LNHNV and YYDKDF (reference sequence). The CDR3 covers 12 residues. V gave up 2 bases and J gave up 5 bases, with 3 bases separating them. The CDR3, as DNA: TGTGCCACCAGCAGAAATACCGGGGAGCTGTTTTTT. Its translation: CATSRNTGELFF.

The chain carries TRBV14 and TRBJ1-1; D call uncertain. Per the germline V gene, CDR1 is SGHDN and CDR2 is FVKESK. Trimming removed 6 bases at V and 0 bases at J, with 8 bases between. The CDR3 is made up of 13 amino acids. The CDR3 here is CASSQSLNTEAFF. As DNA, the CDR3 is TGTGCCAGCAGTCAGTCCCTGAACACTGAAGCTTTCTTT.

The chain employs TRBV7-2 and TRBJ2-3; weak D call: TRBD2 (6 bases). V was shortened by 5 bases and J by 2 bases, with 17 bases between the two germline ends. The germline V gene has CDR1 SGHTA and CDR2 FQGNSA. The CDR3 is 16 amino acids. The CDR3 sequence: CASSPLGLADTDTQYF. The CDR3 coding sequence is TGTGCCAGCAGCCCCCTAGGGTTAGCGGACACAGATACGCAGTATTTT.

The chain employs TRBV5-1 and TRBJ2-1; D not certain. Germline CDR1 reads SGHRS; CDR2 reads YFSETQ. With 4 bases removed from V and 6 bases from J, the gap between germline ends came to 11 bases. The CDR3 has 13 amino acids. CDR3 nucleotides: TGCGCCAGCAGCGATTGGCGAGGCAATGAGCAGTTCTTC. Encoded protein: CASSDWRGNEQFF. The whole variable domain, filled in from reference TRBV5-1 and TRBJ2-1, reads KAGVTQTPRYLIKTRGQQVTLSCSPISGHRSVSWYQQTPGQGLQFLFEYFSETQRNKGNFPGRFSGRQFSNSRSEMNVSTLELGDSALYLCASSDWRGNEQFFGPGTRLTVL.

The V gene is TRBV19, the J gene TRBJ1-3, with D maybe TRBD1 (6 bases). The length of the CDR3 is 14 residues. Trimming took off 3 bases at V and 1 base at J, with 7 bases between the two ends. Germline V gene sequence: CDR1 LNHDA, CDR2 SQIVND (reference sequence). The CDR3 spells CASSMTGSGNTIYF. The DNA for the CDR3 is TGTGCCAGTAGTATGACAGGATCTGGAAACACCATATATTTT.

This chain links TRBV25-1 with TRBJ2-1; TRBD2 might be the D (6 bases). V was trimmed by 3 bases and J by 2 bases, leaving 14 bases between them. CDR1 MGHDK and CDR2 SYGVNS come from the germline V gene. This CDR3 comprises 16 residues. The CDR3 nucleotides read TGTGCCAGCAGTGAGGGCCCGACTAGTACCTACAATGAGCAGTTCTTC. This gives the protein CASSEGPTSTYNEQFF.

This chain joins TRBV7-9 and TRBJ2-5; D gene unclear. This CDR3 region has 13 residues. The germline V and J ends were trimmed by 6 bases and 2 bases, with 10 bases remaining between them. The germline CDR1 and CDR2 sequences are SEHNR and FQNEAQ (reference sequence). CDR3 protein: CASRVGTQETQYF. The DNA of the CDR3 is TGTGCCAGCAGGGTGGGCACGCAAGAGACCCAGTACTTC.

This sequence joins TRBV3-1 and TRBJ2-1, with 7 positions matching TRBD2. CDR1 and CDR2 (germline): LGHDT, YNNKEL (reference sequence). V gave up 4 bases and J gave up 7 bases; unmatched junction bases: 16. This CDR3 contains 17 residues. The CDR3 protein is CASSRLAGAVSRNEQFF. The CDR3 coding sequence is TGTGCCAGCAGCCGACTAGCTGGTGCGGTATCTAGGAATGAGCAGTTCTTC.

V and J are TRBV6-2 or TRBV6-3 and TRBJ1-1; the match to TRBD1 covers 8 bases. The germline V gene has CDR1 MNHEY and CDR2 SVGEGT. There are 13 residues in the CDR3. J gave up 4 bases and V 5 bases, and 3 bases lay outside the gene matches. The chain's CDR3 is CASSNDRGTEAFF. CDR3 bases: TGTGCCAGCAGTAACGACAGGGGCACTGAAGCTTTCTTT.

The gene calls are TRBV18 and TRBJ2-3; TRBD1 aligns across 7 bases. V trimming: 3 bases; J trimming: 6 bases; junction bases outside the gene matches: 3. Germline V gene sequence: CDR1 KGHSH, CDR2 LQKENI. The CDR3 contains 13 residues. CDR3 residues: CASSPPTGDTQYF. The CDR3 nucleotides are TGTGCCAGCTCACCGCCGACAGGGGATACGCAGTATTTT.

This clonotype was seen just once. The rearrangement uses TRBV20-1 and TRBJ2-5; the D is unclear. The CDR3 consists of 12 residues. Germline V gene lookup returns CDR1 DFQATT and CDR2 SNEGSKA (reference sequence). V shed 7 bases and J shed 5 bases, with 14 bases lying between them. The DNA for the CDR3 is TGCAGTGTCCTCAAAGGCTGGGAGACCCAGTACTTC. Encoded protein: CSVLKGWETQYF.

The chain joins TRBV6-2 or TRBV6-3 to TRBJ2-1; TRBD1 is a possible D gene (5 bases). Trimming stripped 2 bases from V and 4 bases from J, with 9 bases between. The CDR3 extends over 14 amino acids. Germline lookup yields CDR1 MNHEY and CDR2 SVGEGT. The CDR3 nucleotides are TGTGCCAGCAGTTACACGCCAGGGTACAATGAGCAGTTCTTC. Its translation: CASSYTPGYNEQFF.